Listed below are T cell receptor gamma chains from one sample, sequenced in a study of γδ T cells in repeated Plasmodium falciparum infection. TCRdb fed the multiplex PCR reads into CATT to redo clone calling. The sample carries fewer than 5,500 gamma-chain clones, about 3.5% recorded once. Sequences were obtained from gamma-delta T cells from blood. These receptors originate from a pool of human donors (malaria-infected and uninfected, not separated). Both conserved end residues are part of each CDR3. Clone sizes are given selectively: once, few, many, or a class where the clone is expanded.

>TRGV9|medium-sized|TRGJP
CALWEVYVLGKKIKVF
TGTGCCTTGTGGGAGGTGTATGTGTTGGGCAAAAAAATCAAGGTATTT
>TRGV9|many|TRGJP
CALWENKELGKKIKVF
TGTGCCTTGTGGGAGAACAAAGAGTTGGGCAAAAAAATCAAGGTATTT
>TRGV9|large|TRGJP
CALWEEKELGKKIKVF
TGTGCCTTGTGGGAGGAAAAAGAGTTGGGCAAAAAAATCAAGGTATTT
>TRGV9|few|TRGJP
CALWEVLVKELGKKIKVF
TGTGCCTTGTGGGAGGTGCTCGTTAAGGAGTTGGGCAAAAAAATCAAGGTATTT
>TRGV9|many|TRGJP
CALWEVYFGSELGKKIKVF
TGTGCCTTGTGGGAGGTGTATTTCGGGAGTGAGTTGGGCAAAAAAATCAAGGTATTT
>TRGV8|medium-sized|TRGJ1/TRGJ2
CATWDRGYKKLF
TGTGCCACCTGGGATAGGGGGTATAAGAAACTCTTT
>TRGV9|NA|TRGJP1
CALWERPFSTGWFKIF
TGTGCCTTGTGGGAGCGCCCATTCTCCACTGGTTGGTTCAAGATATTT
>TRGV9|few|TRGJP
CALWEVPAEELGKKIKVF
TGTGCCTTGTGGGAGGTGCCCGCGGAAGAGTTGGGCAAAAAAATCAAGGTATTT
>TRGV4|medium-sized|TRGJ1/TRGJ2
CATWDFLYYKKLF
TGTGCCACCTGGGATTTCCTCTATTATAAGAAACTCTTT
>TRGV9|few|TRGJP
CALWEVLGEKLGKKIKVF
TGTGCCTTGTGGGAGGTGCTGGGGGAAAAGTTGGGCAAAAAAATCAAGGTATTT
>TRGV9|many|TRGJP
CALWEASEELGKKIKVF
TGTGCCTTGTGGGAGGCCTCCGAGGAGTTGGGCAAAAAAATCAAGGTATTT
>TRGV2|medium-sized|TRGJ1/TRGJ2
CATWDGGYKKLF
TGTGCCACCTGGGACGGAGGATATAAGAAACTCTTT
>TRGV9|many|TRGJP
CALWEVGEELGKKIKVF
TGTGCCTTGTGGGAGGTCGGGGAAGAGTTGGGCAAAAAAATCAAGGTATTT
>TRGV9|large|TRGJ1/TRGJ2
CAFKGYWKKLF
TGTGCCTTCAAGGGTTATTGGAAGAAACTCTTT
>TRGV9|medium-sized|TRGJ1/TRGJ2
CALWEVHAKKLF
TGTGCCTTGTGGGAGGTGCACGCAAAGAAACTCTTT
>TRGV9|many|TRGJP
CALWEAKEDRQELGKKIKVF
TGTGCCTTGTGGGAGGCTAAGGAGGACCGGCAAGAGTTGGGCAAAAAAATCAAGGTATTT
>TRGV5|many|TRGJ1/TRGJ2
CATWDTVKLF
TGTGCCACCTGGGACACCGTGAAACTCTTT
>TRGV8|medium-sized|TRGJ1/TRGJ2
CATWDTRYYKKLF
TGTGCCACCTGGGATACCCGTTATTATAAGAAACTCTTT
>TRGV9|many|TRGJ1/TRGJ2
CALWENSKKLF
TGTGCCTTGTGGGAGAACTCTAAGAAACTCTTT
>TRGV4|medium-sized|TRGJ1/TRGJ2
CATWSYYKKLF
TGTGCCACCTGGTCCTATTATAAGAAACTCTTT
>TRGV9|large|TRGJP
CALWETARPQELGKKIKVF
TGTGCCTTGTGGGAGACGGCTCGTCCCCAAGAGTTGGGCAAAAAAATCAAGGTATTT
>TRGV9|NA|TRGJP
CALWEIPLQELGKKIKVF
TGTGCCTTGTGGGAGATACCTCTACAAGAGTTGGGCAAAAAAATCAAGGTATTT
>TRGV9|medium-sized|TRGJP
CALWERAGLGKKIKVF
TGTGCCTTGTGGGAGCGGGCGGGGTTGGGCAAAAAAATCAAGGTGTTT
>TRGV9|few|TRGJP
CALWEVQVDGQFELGKKIKVF
TGTGCCTTGTGGGAGGTGCAAGTGGATGGGCAGTTTGAGTTGGGCAAAAAAATCAAGGTATTT
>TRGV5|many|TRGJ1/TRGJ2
CATWDADYYKKLF
TGTGCCACCTGGGACGCCGATTATTATAAGAAACTCTTT
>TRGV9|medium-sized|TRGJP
CALWEVLQELGKKIKVF
TGTGCCTTGTGGGAGGTATTGCAAGAGTTGGGCAAAAAAATCAAGGTATTT
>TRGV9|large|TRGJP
CALWEVRELGKKIKVF
TGTGCCTTGTGGGAGGTGCGAGAGTTGGGCAAAAAAATCAAGGTATTT
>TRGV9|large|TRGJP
CALWEVGELGKKIKVF
TGTGCCTTGTGGGAGGTGGGAGAGTTGGGCAAAAAAATCAAGGTATTT
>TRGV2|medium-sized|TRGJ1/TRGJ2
CATWDGPYYKKLF
TGTGCCACCTGGGACGGGCCCTATTATAAGAAACTCTTT
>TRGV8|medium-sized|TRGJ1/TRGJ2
CATWDYYKKLF
TGTGCCACCTGGGATTATTATAAGAAACTCTTT
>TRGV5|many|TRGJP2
CATWEVNDWIKTF
TGTGCCACCTGGGAAGTGAATGATTGGATCAAGACGTTT
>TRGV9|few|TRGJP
CALWEGESGLGKKIKVF
TGTGCCTTGTGGGAGGGCGAAAGCGGGTTGGGCAAAAAAATCAAGGTATTT
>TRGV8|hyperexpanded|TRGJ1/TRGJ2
CATWDRRRYKKLF
TGTGCCACCTGGGATAGGCGGAGGTATAAGAAACTCTTT
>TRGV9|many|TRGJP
CALWEDPLELGKKIKVF
TGTGCCTTGTGGGAGGATCCCCTGGAGTTGGGCAAAAAAATCAAGGTATTT
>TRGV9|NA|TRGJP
CALWEASTIKKIKVF
TGTGCCTTGTGGGAGGCCTCTACGATTAAAAAAATCAAGGTATTT
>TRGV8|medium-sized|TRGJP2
CATWDIKGSDWIKTF
TGTGCCACCTGGGATATAAAGGGTAGTGATTGGATCAAGACGTTT
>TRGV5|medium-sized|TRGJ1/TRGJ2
CATWDSARYKKLF
TGTGCCACCTGGGACTCGGCCCGCTATAAGAAACTCTTT
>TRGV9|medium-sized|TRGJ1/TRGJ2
CALWEAEAGGYYKKLF
TGTGCCTTGTGGGAGGCCGAAGCGGGGGGTTATTATAAGAAACTCTTT
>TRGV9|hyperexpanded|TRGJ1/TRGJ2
CALWEVFYYKKLF
TGTGCCTTGTGGGAGGTGTTTTACTATAAGAAACTCTTT
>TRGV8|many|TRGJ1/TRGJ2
CATWDGDKKLF
TGTGCCACCTGGGATGGTGATAAGAAACTCTTT
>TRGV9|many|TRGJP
CALWEVPSQELGKKIKVF
TGTGCCTTGTGGGAGGTCCCGTCACAAGAGTTGGGCAAAAAAATCAAGGTATTT
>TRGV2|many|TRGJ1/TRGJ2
CATWDGKIYYKKLF
TGTGCCACCTGGGACGGAAAAATATATTATAAGAAACTCTTT
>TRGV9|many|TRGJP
CALWEDYRARFLGKKIKVF
TGTGCCTTGTGGGAGGACTACAGGGCCCGTTTTTTGGGCAAAAAAATCAAGGTATTT
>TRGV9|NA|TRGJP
CALWEEAPLGKKIKVF
TGTGCCTTGTGGGAGGAAGCCCCGTTGGGCAAAAAAATCAAGGTATTT
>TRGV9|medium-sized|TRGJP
CALWEANLQELGKKIKVF
TGTGCCTTGTGGGAGGCGAATCTACAAGAGTTGGGCAAAAAAATCAAGGTATTT
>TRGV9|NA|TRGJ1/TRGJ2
CALSPFWYYKKLF
TGTGCCTTGTCTCCCTTTTGGTATTATAAGAAACTCTTT
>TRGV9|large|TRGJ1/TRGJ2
CALWEDPTPYYKKLF
TGTGCCTTGTGGGAGGACCCAACCCCTTATTATAAGAAACTCTTT